Listed below are T cell receptor beta chains from one sample, sequenced in a study of shared clonotypes between healthy human individuals. Assay used: immunoSEQ multiplex PCR; TCRdb lists only in-frame clones, some missing. The sample lists around 200,000 clones, 66% occurring once. Material for sequencing was memory CD4+ T cells sorted from blood. The receptors stem from a man aged 30 to 39 in good health. The conserved cysteine and the conserved F or W are not part of the CDR3 here. The D gene is left open where the match is weak. Expanded clones get a size class; other rows say once, few or many, or leave the size out.

.	.	11	TRBV14	TRBJ1-5	ASSQGPNQPQH
.	few	15	TRBV15	TRBJ2-6	ATSRDLVGSGANVLT
TRBD1	few	12	TRBV28	TRBJ2-7	ASSSRGLMYEQY
.	.	9	TRBV20-1	TRBJ2-4	STTRRDIQY
TRBD1	.	13	TRBV30	TRBJ1-1	AWRDQQGALTEAF
TRBD1	.	16	TRBV6-4	TRBJ1-2	ASSDSPPLDRRLYGYT
.	.	11	TRBV2	TRBJ1-2	ASNGYAAYGYT
TRBD1	.	11	TRBV2	TRBJ2-7	ASSADRGQEQY
TRBD2	.	15	TRBV10-3	TRBJ2-2	AISDPGRGSNTGELF
.	few	11	TRBV5-6	TRBJ2-7	ASSLLETYEQY
TRBD2	.	11	TRBV29-1	TRBJ2-1	SGRESSYNEQF
TRBD1	.	11	TRBV27	TRBJ2-1	ASRPARQGQQF
.	.	11	TRBV29-1	TRBJ1-1	SVSRQWNTEAF
.	.	14	TRBV4-2	TRBJ1-2	ASSPFFQAEGTGYT
.	.	13	TRBV10-3	TRBJ1-5	AISQGLESNQPQH
TRBD1	once	12	TRBV10-3	TRBJ1-1	AISEDRGYTEAF
TRBD1	.	14	TRBV10-3	TRBJ1-5	AISGTGGEGNQPQH
.	few	13	TRBV6-5	TRBJ2-2	ASRQTRSRAGELF
TRBD2	few	13	TRBV19	TRBJ2-3	ASSQAGGHTDTQY
.	.	10	TRBV7-2	TRBJ2-1	ASSFISREQF
TRBD2	.	12	TRBV18	TRBJ2-1	ASSPGLAGNKQF
.	.	14	TRBV7-2	TRBJ1-2	ASSPGGRDTNYGYT
.	once	13	TRBV21-1	TRBJ1-4	ASSKVCGVGEKLF
.	many	12	TRBV18	TRBJ1-1	ASSSLGQNTEAF
.	.	14	TRBV2	TRBJ2-7	ASSDVGTFSSYEQY
.	.	12	TRBV2	TRBJ1-1	ASSGGAMNTEAF
.	.	15	TRBV5-4	TRBJ1-1	ASRPGTSHDMNTEAF
TRBD1	.	15	TRBV5-6	TRBJ1-3	ASSLGTGSYSGNTIY
.	few	13	TRBV7-8	TRBJ1-1	ASSSTWAGRTEAF
.	.	10	TRBV5-6	TRBJ1-2	ASSTDLYGYT
.	.	10	TRBV29-1	TRBJ2-4	SGGGLGEIQY
.	.	12	TRBV5-6	TRBJ1-3	ASSLWAGGHTIY
.	few	14	TRBV10-1	TRBJ2-3	ASSEAIGESTDTQY
TRBD1	.	13	TRBV7-2	TRBJ2-7	ASSLGQGLLYEQY
.	.	12	TRBV5-5	TRBJ1-4	ASSLQGWGEKLF
TRBD2	.	12	TRBV29-1	TRBJ2-1	SVEPLAVYNEQF
.	few	12	TRBV2	TRBJ2-5	ASSGRDRRDAQY
.	few	13	TRBV28	TRBJ2-1	ASSSWGGGYNEQF
TRBD1	.	12	TRBV5-1	TRBJ1-4	ASSLQGANEKLF
.	.	11	TRBV6-5	TRBJ2-1	ASSLDPYNEQF
.	.	14	TRBV5-1	TRBJ2-3	ASSLEEGARTDTQY